These T cell receptor beta chains were read from a single sample in a study of blood T cell repertoires in COVID-19. TCRdb's copy holds only in-frame clones and misses some; the assay was immunoSEQ multiplex PCR. The data hold 90,000 or so clones, with around 89% observed a single time. The sequenced material came from peripheral blood. The receptors come from a woman older than 75 with active or convalescent COVID-19. Both conserved end residues are part of each CDR3. Only some rows state a clone size, as once, few, many or a class for expanded clones.

J gene: TRBJ2-7
V gene: TRBV28
clone size: .
CDR3 protein: CASGTGTRYF

J gene: TRBJ2-7
V gene: TRBV5-4
clone size: .
CDR3 protein: CASSLAKTGRYEQYF

J gene: TRBJ1-5
V gene: TRBV7-6
clone size: .
CDR3 protein: CASSSTGNQPQHF

J gene: TRBJ2-3
V gene: TRBV6-4
clone size: .
CDR3 protein: CASSPTGDTDTQYF

J gene: TRBJ1-4
V gene: TRBV7-9
clone size: .
CDR3 protein: CASSPPGQDNEKLFF

J gene: TRBJ2-2
V gene: TRBV7-6
clone size: .
CDR3 protein: CASSLELASNTGELFF

J gene: TRBJ2-4
V gene: TRBV6-5
clone size: .
CDR3 protein: CASSYFRGENIQYF

J gene: TRBJ1-1
V gene: TRBV28
clone size: .
CDR3 protein: CASRLGQGTKAFF

J gene: TRBJ1-5
V gene: TRBV7-2
clone size: .
CDR3 protein: CASSLRSGEQPQHF

J gene: TRBJ2-7
V gene: TRBV7-2
clone size: .
CDR3 protein: CASSSGDYEQYF

J gene: TRBJ2-7
V gene: TRBV27
clone size: .
CDR3 protein: CASSFGLAGTYEQYF

J gene: TRBJ2-7
V gene: TRBV3-1/TRBV3-2
clone size: .
CDR3 protein: CASSRSGEYEQYF

J gene: TRBJ1-4
V gene: TRBV30
clone size: .
CDR3 protein: CAWSVQGLNEKLFF

J gene: TRBJ2-4
V gene: TRBV29-1
clone size: .
CDR3 protein: CSGGTGVSSIQYF

J gene: TRBJ2-2
V gene: TRBV5-4
clone size: .
CDR3 protein: CASSPQLAGGTGELFF

J gene: TRBJ2-5
V gene: TRBV5-5
clone size: .
CDR3 protein: CASSLVRADQETQYF

J gene: TRBJ1-1
V gene: TRBV6-2/TRBV6-3
clone size: .
CDR3 protein: CASSSWTGVTEAFF

J gene: TRBJ1-5
V gene: TRBV7-2
clone size: .
CDR3 protein: CASSPRPRRDLGNQPQHF

J gene: TRBJ2-7
V gene: TRBV27
clone size: .
CDR3 protein: CASRPTSGTSGRAVDEQYF

J gene: TRBJ1-6
V gene: TRBV14
clone size: .
CDR3 protein: CASSQGTAANSPLHF

J gene: TRBJ2-1
V gene: TRBV24-1
clone size: once
CDR3 protein: CATSDSLGLAGVHNEQFF

J gene: TRBJ2-7
V gene: TRBV9
clone size: .
CDR3 protein: CASLKSRGYFYEQYF

J gene: TRBJ2-4
V gene: TRBV30
clone size: .
CDR3 protein: CAWRPREGLAYAKNIQYF

J gene: TRBJ1-5
V gene: TRBV6-5
clone size: few
CDR3 protein: CASSQNSNQPQHF

J gene: TRBJ2-2
V gene: TRBV5-1
clone size: .
CDR3 protein: CASSLGSSIGELFF

J gene: TRBJ2-3
V gene: TRBV3-1/TRBV3-2
clone size: .
CDR3 protein: CASSQRRVAAEEYPGTDTQYF

J gene: TRBJ2-2
V gene: TRBV5-1
clone size: .
CDR3 protein: CASSLAGGNTGELFF

J gene: TRBJ2-7
V gene: TRBV2
clone size: .
CDR3 protein: CASSVGGTKAYEQYF

J gene: TRBJ2-3
V gene: TRBV18
clone size: .
CDR3 protein: CASSPPGGADTQYF

J gene: TRBJ1-5
V gene: TRBV30
clone size: .
CDR3 protein: CAWSQDRVGNQPQHF

J gene: TRBJ2-5
V gene: TRBV28
clone size: .
CDR3 protein: CASSSYSLGQVLETQYF

J gene: TRBJ2-1
V gene: TRBV19
clone size: .
CDR3 protein: CASSSSGTFPYNEQFF

J gene: TRBJ1-3
V gene: TRBV5-6
clone size: .
CDR3 protein: CASSLGLWQRGNTIYF

J gene: TRBJ1-5
V gene: TRBV2
clone size: .
CDR3 protein: CASSPWGDAKGPQHF

J gene: TRBJ1-3
V gene: TRBV5-1
clone size: .
CDR3 protein: CASSLAWGTEGNTIYF

J gene: TRBJ1-2
V gene: TRBV24-1
clone size: .
CDR3 protein: CATSDPGQNYGYTF

J gene: TRBJ1-3
V gene: TRBV28
clone size: once
CDR3 protein: CASRMGQRGNTIYF

J gene: TRBJ2-7
V gene: TRBV4-3
clone size: .
CDR3 protein: CASSQGVGQGYEQYF

J gene: TRBJ2-5
V gene: TRBV6-2/TRBV6-3
clone size: .
CDR3 protein: CASSPTGPQETQYF

J gene: TRBJ2-1
V gene: TRBV5-6
clone size: .
CDR3 protein: CASSLFQREGNEQFF

J gene: TRBJ1-2
V gene: TRBV27
clone size: .
CDR3 protein: CASSFRRDRNGGYGYTF

J gene: TRBJ2-1
V gene: TRBV5-6
clone size: once
CDR3 protein: CASSSGQGKRNEQFF

J gene: TRBJ2-7
V gene: TRBV27
clone size: .
CDR3 protein: CASSLGGSGIYEQYF

J gene: TRBJ1-5
V gene: TRBV6-6
clone size: .
CDR3 protein: CASTTGLVAQPQHF

J gene: TRBJ2-3
V gene: TRBV5-1
clone size: .
CDR3 protein: CASSFNSAGADTQYF

J gene: TRBJ1-2
V gene: TRBV5-6
clone size: few
CDR3 protein: CASSARTGDGYTF

J gene: TRBJ2-7
V gene: TRBV4-3
clone size: .
CDR3 protein: CASSHHGESYEQYF

J gene: TRBJ2-5
V gene: TRBV9
clone size: .
CDR3 protein: CASSRYSRNQETQYF

J gene: TRBJ2-2
V gene: TRBV10-2
clone size: .
CDR3 protein: CASRAGGPGTGELFF

J gene: TRBJ1-2
V gene: TRBV6-2/TRBV6-3
clone size: .
CDR3 protein: CASSYPTGGNYGYTF

J gene: TRBJ2-6
V gene: TRBV7-6
clone size: once
CDR3 protein: CASSSSTQGYGSGANVLTF

J gene: TRBJ2-3
V gene: TRBV28
clone size: .
CDR3 protein: CASSFGSLFSTDTQYF

J gene: TRBJ1-1
V gene: TRBV14
clone size: .
CDR3 protein: CASSRTVVDTEAFF